A selection of T cell receptor beta chains follows, all from one sample in a study of cytomegalovirus exposure and HLA in healthy donors. Profiled with immunoSEQ multiplex PCR; TCRdb holds only in-frame clones, not every one. The sample yields about 130,000 clones, more than 75% seen once. The sequenced sample consisted of PBMCs. These receptors were obtained from a young man in good health and CMV-seronegative. CDR3s include the opening cysteine and the closing phenylalanine or tryptophan. Each record gives: clone size, J gene, D gene, V gene, CDR3 DNA, CDR3 protein. A D gene is named only where the DNA matches it firmly. Clone sizes are given selectively: once, few, many, or a class where the clone is expanded.

abundance: few; j_gene: TRBJ2-7; d_gene: .; v_gene: TRBV6-1; CDR3nt: TGTGCCAGCAGCCTATTCTACGAGCAGTACTTC; CDR3aa: CASSLFYEQYF
abundance: .; j_gene: TRBJ2-3; d_gene: .; v_gene: TRBV5-1; CDR3nt: TGCGCCAGCAGCCTATGGGCAGAATTGGCAGATACGCAGTATTTT; CDR3aa: CASSLWAELADTQYF
abundance: .; j_gene: TRBJ2-2; d_gene: .; v_gene: TRBV27; CDR3nt: TGTGCCAGCAGTTTAGAGGGTCCCGGACCCGGGGAGCTGTTTTTT; CDR3aa: CASSLEGPGPGELFF
abundance: .; j_gene: TRBJ2-2; d_gene: .; v_gene: TRBV7-9; CDR3nt: TGTGCCAGCAGCTTAGTTGGGGGCTTTGCCGGGGAGCTGTTTTTT; CDR3aa: CASSLVGGFAGELFF
abundance: .; j_gene: TRBJ2-7; d_gene: .; v_gene: TRBV7-2; CDR3nt: TGTGCCAGCAGCTTAGTTTCGGGGGTTGCCTACGAGCAGTACTTC; CDR3aa: CASSLVSGVAYEQYF
abundance: .; j_gene: TRBJ1-5; d_gene: .; v_gene: TRBV5-6; CDR3nt: TGTGCCAGCAGCTGGGCAGGGAGCAATCAGCCCCAGCATTTT; CDR3aa: CASSWAGSNQPQHF
abundance: .; j_gene: TRBJ2-7; d_gene: TRBD2; v_gene: TRBV10-1; CDR3nt: TGCGCCAGCAGTGAATGGAGCGGGGGACACTACGAGCAGTACTTC; CDR3aa: CASSEWSGGHYEQYF
abundance: .; j_gene: TRBJ2-2; d_gene: .; v_gene: TRBV29-1; CDR3nt: TGCAGCGGAGAGAACACCGGGGAGCTGTTTTTT; CDR3aa: CSGENTGELFF
abundance: .; j_gene: TRBJ1-5; d_gene: .; v_gene: TRBV6-1; CDR3nt: TGTGCCAGCAGTGAGAGGAGGCGGAAAAATCAGCCCCAGCATTTT; CDR3aa: CASSERRRKNQPQHF
abundance: .; j_gene: TRBJ1-1; d_gene: TRBD1; v_gene: TRBV10-1; CDR3nt: TGCGCCAGCAGTGAGTCAGACAGGGGTACTGAAGCTTTCTTT; CDR3aa: CASSESDRGTEAFF
abundance: .; j_gene: TRBJ2-1; d_gene: .; v_gene: TRBV7-7; CDR3nt: TGTGCCAGCAGCGAACGGCTACTAGCCAATGAGCAGTTCTTC; CDR3aa: CASSERLLANEQFF
abundance: .; j_gene: TRBJ2-2; d_gene: TRBD2; v_gene: TRBV30; CDR3nt: TGTGCCTGGGAACCGGGACTAGCGGGTGTAACCGGGGAGCTGTTTTTT; CDR3aa: CAWEPGLAGVTGELFF
abundance: .; j_gene: TRBJ2-3; d_gene: TRBD2; v_gene: TRBV7-2; CDR3nt: TGTGCCAGCAGCTTACTGGCGGGAGCTGCGCAGTATTTT; CDR3aa: CASSLLAGAAQYF
abundance: .; j_gene: TRBJ2-7; d_gene: .; v_gene: TRBV11-2; CDR3nt: TGTGCCAGCAGCTTAGGGAGGGCCTACGAGCAGTACTTC; CDR3aa: CASSLGRAYEQYF
abundance: .; j_gene: TRBJ2-7; d_gene: TRBD1; v_gene: TRBV28; CDR3nt: TGTGCCAGCTCGGGACAGGAGGACGAGCAGTACTTC; CDR3aa: CASSGQEDEQYF
abundance: .; j_gene: TRBJ2-1; d_gene: .; v_gene: TRBV7-2; CDR3nt: TGTGCCAGCAGCCCCGTGGAGGAGCAGTTCTTC; CDR3aa: CASSPVEEQFF
abundance: .; j_gene: TRBJ2-1; d_gene: TRBD2; v_gene: TRBV27; CDR3nt: TGTGCCAGCAGTTTTCGAGGGAGGGCCCCTTTTGGGCAGTTCTTC; CDR3aa: CASSFRGRAPFGQFF
abundance: .; j_gene: TRBJ2-1; d_gene: .; v_gene: TRBV28; CDR3nt: TGTGCCAGCAGCTCAATAGCGACCTCGAACAATGAGCAGTTCTTC; CDR3aa: CASSSIATSNNEQFF
abundance: .; j_gene: TRBJ1-2; d_gene: .; v_gene: TRBV4-3; CDR3nt: TGCGCCAGCAGCCAATGGACAGTAAACTATGGCTACACCTTC; CDR3aa: CASSQWTVNYGYTF
abundance: few; j_gene: TRBJ1-4; d_gene: .; v_gene: TRBV6-4; CDR3nt: TGTGCCAGCAGTGACTCCTTCGGTGAGAAACTGTTTTTT; CDR3aa: CASSDSFGEKLFF
abundance: .; j_gene: TRBJ2-1; d_gene: .; v_gene: TRBV11-3; CDR3nt: TGTGCCAGCAGCTTAGGCGGAGGGACGAATGAGCAGTTCTTC; CDR3aa: CASSLGGGTNEQFF
abundance: .; j_gene: TRBJ1-1; d_gene: .; v_gene: TRBV27; CDR3nt: TGTGCCAGCAGTTTCTGGAACACTGAAGCTTTCTTT; CDR3aa: CASSFWNTEAFF
abundance: .; j_gene: TRBJ1-1; d_gene: TRBD1; v_gene: TRBV6-1; CDR3nt: TGTGCCAGCAGTCAATCAGGGGGCACTGAAGCTTTCTTT; CDR3aa: CASSQSGGTEAFF
abundance: .; j_gene: TRBJ2-3; d_gene: .; v_gene: TRBV7-9; CDR3nt: TGTGCCAGCAGCCTCAGCACAGATACGCAGTATTTT; CDR3aa: CASSLSTDTQYF
abundance: .; j_gene: TRBJ2-1; d_gene: TRBD2; v_gene: TRBV27; CDR3nt: TGTGCCAGCAGTTTAAGGGGCCAGCGGGAGAGGTTAGACAATGAGCAGTTCTTC; CDR3aa: CASSLRGQRERLDNEQFF
abundance: .; j_gene: TRBJ2-7; d_gene: .; v_gene: TRBV6-6; CDR3nt: TGTGCCAGCAGCCTCTCCCGGGAATCCTACGAGCAGTACTTC; CDR3aa: CASSLSRESYEQYF
abundance: .; j_gene: TRBJ2-3; d_gene: TRBD2; v_gene: TRBV5-1; CDR3nt: TGCGCCAGCCGGGGGGACACAGATACGCAGTATTTT; CDR3aa: CASRGDTDTQYF
abundance: .; j_gene: TRBJ1-2; d_gene: .; v_gene: TRBV29-1; CDR3nt: TGCAGCGTTGATGTTAACAGGGCTGGCTACACCTTC; CDR3aa: CSVDVNRAGYTF
abundance: .; j_gene: TRBJ1-2; d_gene: TRBD1; v_gene: TRBV5-1; CDR3nt: TGCGCCAGCAGGCTAAACCCCGACAGGGCGGGCGGCTACACCTTC; CDR3aa: CASRLNPDRAGGYTF
abundance: .; j_gene: TRBJ2-5; d_gene: .; v_gene: TRBV28; CDR3nt: TGTGCCAGCAGCAAAAGGGGATCCCAGTACTTC; CDR3aa: CASSKRGSQYF
abundance: .; j_gene: TRBJ2-7; d_gene: TRBD2; v_gene: TRBV28; CDR3nt: TGTGCCAGCAGCACCCCATTAGCGGGACGCACCTACGAGCAGTACTTC; CDR3aa: CASSTPLAGRTYEQYF
abundance: .; j_gene: TRBJ2-2; d_gene: TRBD2; v_gene: TRBV7-9; CDR3nt: TGTGCCAGCAGCCCGGGGGGTAGCGGGAGTTCCGGGGAGCTGTTTTTT; CDR3aa: CASSPGGSGSSGELFF
abundance: once; j_gene: TRBJ1-1; d_gene: .; v_gene: TRBV18; CDR3nt: TGTGCTTCTCTGTGGGACACGAACACTGAAGCTTTCTTT; CDR3aa: CASLWDTNTEAFF
abundance: .; j_gene: TRBJ2-3; d_gene: TRBD2; v_gene: TRBV19; CDR3nt: TGTGCCAGTAGTATCGGGGGACTAGCGGGAGCCCCCAGGAATACGCAGTATTTT; CDR3aa: CASSIGGLAGAPRNTQYF
abundance: .; j_gene: TRBJ1-5; d_gene: TRBD1; v_gene: TRBV30; CDR3nt: TGTGCCTGGAGTGCCGGGACAGGGAGCAATCAGCCCCAGCATTTT; CDR3aa: CAWSAGTGSNQPQHF
abundance: .; j_gene: TRBJ2-1; d_gene: .; v_gene: TRBV19; CDR3nt: TGTGCCAGTAGTGTAACCCCTAGTGCTGAGCAGTTCTTC; CDR3aa: CASSVTPSAEQFF
abundance: .; j_gene: TRBJ2-7; d_gene: .; v_gene: TRBV5-4; CDR3nt: TGTGCCAGCAGCTTGGATCCAGGGGGGTCCGAGCAGTACTTC; CDR3aa: CASSLDPGGSEQYF
abundance: .; j_gene: TRBJ1-2; d_gene: .; v_gene: TRBV6-4; CDR3nt: TGTGCCAGCAGTGACCTGTGGGACAAGGCAAACTCTGGCTACACCTTC; CDR3aa: CASSDLWDKANSGYTF
abundance: .; j_gene: TRBJ2-1; d_gene: .; v_gene: TRBV4-1; CDR3nt: TGCGCCAGCAGCCAAGGAGGTGAAAATGAGCAGTTCTTC; CDR3aa: CASSQGGENEQFF
abundance: .; j_gene: TRBJ2-5; d_gene: TRBD2; v_gene: TRBV18; CDR3nt: TGTGCCAGCTCACCGGCGAGCGGGATCCCCCCAGAGACCCAGTACTTC; CDR3aa: CASSPASGIPPETQYF
abundance: .; j_gene: TRBJ1-5; d_gene: .; v_gene: TRBV30; CDR3nt: TGTGCCTGGAGTTCAGGGGCGCGTCAGCCCCAGCATTTT; CDR3aa: CAWSSGARQPQHF
abundance: .; j_gene: TRBJ2-6; d_gene: TRBD1; v_gene: TRBV9; CDR3nt: TGTGCCAGCAGCTCCAGGACAGGCTACGATGGGGCCAACGTCCTGACTTTC; CDR3aa: CASSSRTGYDGANVLTF
abundance: once; j_gene: TRBJ1-2; d_gene: .; v_gene: TRBV27; CDR3nt: TGTGCCAGCAGTTTATCGATCAGCTATGGCTACACCTTC; CDR3aa: CASSLSISYGYTF
abundance: .; j_gene: TRBJ2-1; d_gene: .; v_gene: TRBV4-3; CDR3nt: TGCGCCAGCAGCCAAGATTTTGGGGCTATCGGGTATGAGCAGTTCTTC; CDR3aa: CASSQDFGAIGYEQFF
abundance: .; j_gene: TRBJ2-7; d_gene: TRBD2; v_gene: TRBV7-2; CDR3nt: TGTGCCAGCAGCTTAGAACTAGCGGGAGGAATTAACTACGAGCAGTACTTC; CDR3aa: CASSLELAGGINYEQYF
abundance: few; j_gene: TRBJ1-2; d_gene: .; v_gene: TRBV5-8; CDR3nt: TGTGCCAGCAGCTGGGGTCCGGGGGAAGGCTACACCTTC; CDR3aa: CASSWGPGEGYTF
abundance: .; j_gene: TRBJ1-1; d_gene: .; v_gene: TRBV11-2; CDR3nt: TGTGCCAGCAGCTTAAGGGGCGGGGGGACTGAAGCTTTCTTT; CDR3aa: CASSLRGGGTEAFF
abundance: .; j_gene: TRBJ2-3; d_gene: .; v_gene: TRBV14; CDR3nt: TGTGCCAGCAGCAAGGACCACCGGGGAGATACGCAGTATTTT; CDR3aa: CASSKDHRGDTQYF
abundance: .; j_gene: TRBJ2-1; d_gene: TRBD2; v_gene: TRBV5-6; CDR3nt: TGTGCCAGCAGCTCCGGACTAGCGGGAGTCTCGCATGAGCAGTTCTTC; CDR3aa: CASSSGLAGVSHEQFF